This TCR beta chain was sequenced during a study of technical replicates of blood from a few donors (dated by TCRdb to about 2017). Details on this clone: The specificity of this receptor is unknown. Base quality data are lacking; no much larger clone is found one base away.

Library creation used the immunoSEQ multiplex PCR assay. The table was pulled from immuneACCESS by TCRdb, which kept in-frame rearrangements only. Such tables lose some clones; where checked, under half of the loss comes from unresolved V genes, and the rest has no known cause. This sample has 85,000 to 100,000 clones in its table, and 85% to 95% of those were observed once. The ten largest clones add up to roughly 0.25% of the sample. Sequences MNHNY (CDR1) and SVGAGI (CDR2) are obtained from the germline V gene (reference sequence). A distance of 16 bases separates the germline ends of V and J, which lose 6 bases and 2 bases respectively. There are 15 amino acids in the CDR3, from cysteine to phenylalanine inclusive. Left in the record is the CDR3 DNA by itself, 45 bases read in frame from the first base.

The V gene is TRBV6-6 and the J gene is TRBJ2-5, and possibly TRBD1, on 6 matching bases. Specimen: T cells isolated from PBMCs. The sequence was obtained from a human donor in good health. The DNA reads TGTGCCAGCAGCCCTAACAGGGCCGCGCAAGAGACCCAGTACTTC. Translated, this is CASSPNRAAQETQYF.